Shown below are 23 T cell receptor beta chains from a single sample sequenced in a study of T-cell memory formation after mild COVID-19. TCRdb reprocessed the 5' RACE reads with MiXCR, giving one entry per CDR3 protein. This table has roughly 560,000 distinct CDR3 sequences, roughly 22% appearing once. The source material was PBMCs or a T cell subset sorted from them (not recorded which). Receptors were obtained from an adult woman who had mild COVID-19 (a few samples of this study predate the infection). Cell type and time point are not known.

The genes are TRBV20-1 and TRBJ2-7; D possibly matches TRBD1 or TRBD2 (5 bases each). Trimming stripped 1 base from V and 0 bases from J, with 10 bases between. Per germline, CDR1 DFQATT and CDR2 SNEGSKA (reference sequence). The CDR3 extends over 14 amino acids. The CDR3 loop reads CSARVGTNSYEQYF. The CDR3 DNA reads as TGCAGTGCTAGAGTGGGGACCAACTCCTACGAGCAGTACTTC.

Only a few counts were recorded for this clonotype. This rearrangement joins TRBV24-1 to TRBJ1-2; 8 bases agree with TRBD1. There are 14 residues in the CDR3. Germline V CDR1 and CDR2: KGHDR, SFDVKD. J gave up 6 bases and V 7 bases, and 9 bases lay outside the gene matches. In nucleotides, the CDR3 is TGTGCCACCAGGGGGACAGGAAAGTCGGATGGCTACACCTTC. Translated: CATRGTGKSDGYTF.

The rearrangement joins TRBV6-2 or TRBV6-3 to TRBJ2-2, with 8 nucleotides matching TRBD1. The CDR3 sequence is 19 residues long. CDR1 and CDR2 (germline): MNHEY, SVGEGT. J gave up 0 bases and V 0 bases, and 9 bases lay outside the gene matches. The DNA for the CDR3 is TGTGCCAGCAGTTACTCGAACAGGGGGTTCCCCACGAACACCGGGGAGCTGTTTTTT. It translates to CASSYSNRGFPTNTGELFF.

With respect to this clonotype: One junction end disagrees with the germline gene, perhaps due to a read error. The rearrangement joins TRBV6-5 to TRBJ1-4, with a possible D match to TRBD1 (5 bases). The CDR3 covers 16 residues. Germline V gives CDR1 MNHEY, CDR2 SVGAGI. This chain's CDR3 is CASSSTNFRGNGKLFF. The CDR3 DNA follows: TGTGCCAGCAGTTCCACCAATTTCCGGGGGAATGGAAAACTGTTTTTT.

This clonotype came up a few times. This sequence joins TRBV11-3 and TRBJ2-1, with TRBD1 as a possible D gene (5 bases). This CDR3 contains 16 residues. Per germline, CDR1 SGHNT and CDR2 YENEEA. The V and J ends lost 1 base and 2 bases respectively, with 12 bases between them. CDR3: CASSLGGLNTYNEQFF. The CDR3 bases are TGTGCCAGCAGCTTAGGGGGCCTTAATACCTACAATGAGCAGTTCTTC.

The V gene is TRBV18, the J gene TRBJ2-1, with 8 bases fitting TRBD1. The CDR3 sequence is 17 residues long. Germline CDR1 and CDR2: KGHSH and LQKENI. V was clipped by 3 bases and J by 7 bases; unmatched bases: 14. This CDR3 reads CASSPRIGAGGLNEQFF. The CDR3 bases are TGTGCCAGCTCACCTCGGATAGGGGCAGGGGGCTTGAATGAGCAGTTCTTC.

This rearrangement joins TRBV9 to TRBJ1-6, with 8 bases lining up with TRBD1. Germline lookup yields CDR1 SGDLS and CDR2 YYNGEE. This CDR3 contains 14 residues. V trimming: 4 bases; J trimming: 10 bases; junction bases outside the gene matches: 7. CDR3 nucleotide sequence: TGTGCCAGCAGCCCGCGGACAGGGCGATCACCCCTCCACTTT. This translates into CASSPRTGRSPLHF.

V usage is TRBV5-1 and J usage is TRBJ2-3; 9 nucleotides agree with TRBD1. The germline CDR1 and CDR2 sequences are SGHRS and YFSETQ. V lost 0 bases, J lost 4 bases, and 9 bases stayed unmatched. The CDR3 has 17 amino acids. CDR3 region: CASSLGTGGYQADTQYF. CDR3 DNA: TGCGCCAGCAGCTTGGGTACAGGGGGCTATCAGGCAGATACGCAGTATTTT.

This clonotype was seen a few times. The genes are TRBV7-2 and TRBJ2-2; 8 bases fit TRBD2. The CDR3 is made up of 17 amino acids. The germline V gene encodes CDR1 SGHTA and CDR2 FQGNSA. Germline trimming cut 5 bases from V and 4 bases from J; bases unmatched to any gene: 12. In DNA, the CDR3 is TGTGCCAGCAGCCAAAAGGGACTAGGGGTTAGCACCGGGGAGCTGTTTTTT. It codes for CASSQKGLGVSTGELFF.

This clonotype was seen a handful of times. The V gene is TRBV12-3 or TRBV12-4, the J gene TRBJ2-4; D is unresolved. The CDR3 loop spans 12 amino acids. The V end lost 2 bases, the J end lost 6 bases, and 5 bases lay between the germline ends. The CDR3 loop is CASSLPGNIQYF. The CDR3 coding sequence is TGTGCCAGCAGTTTACCAGGAAACATTCAGTACTTC.

This clonotype occurred a few times. The genes are TRBV20-1 and TRBJ2-1; 8 bases line up with TRBD2. This CDR3 is built from 17 residues. Germline CDR1 reads DFQATT; CDR2 reads SNEGSKA (reference sequence). With V trimmed by 3 bases and J by 0 bases, 10 bases remained unmatched. CDR3 nucleotide sequence: TGCAGTGCTAGTGAGGCTAGCGGGTTCTCCTCCTACAATGAGCAGTTCTTC. The encoded protein is CSASEASGFSSYNEQFF.

The rearrangement uses TRBV12-3 or TRBV12-4 and TRBJ1-1; 8 bases are shared with TRBD1. The CDR3 has 15 residues. The J segment lost 3 bases and the V segment lost 2 bases, leaving 5 bases of the junction unmatched. Here the CDR3 reads CASSLIAGGYTEAFF. The CDR3 coding sequence is TGTGCCAGCAGTTTAATAGCAGGGGGCTACACTGAAGCTTTCTTT.

This rearrangement joins TRBV5-1 to TRBJ2-1, with TRBD1 matching over 9 bases. Trimming took 4 bases from V and 3 from J; bases not matched to a gene: 5. CDR1 SGHRS and CDR2 YFSETQ come from the germline V gene. This CDR3 comprises 15 residues. The CDR3 spells CASSKDRGLYNEQFF. CDR3 sequence (DNA): TGCGCCAGCAGCAAGGACAGGGGCCTCTACAATGAGCAGTTCTTC. Together with reference TRBV5-1 and TRBJ2-1, the CDR3 gives the full variable domain: KAGVTQTPRYLIKTRGQQVTLSCSPISGHRSVSWYQQTPGQGLQFLFEYFSETQRNKGNFPGRFSGRQFSNSRSEMNVSTLELGDSALYLCASSKDRGLYNEQFFGPGTRLTVL.

This clonotype was seen a few times. V gene TRBV29-1 combines with J gene TRBJ1-1, with D unresolved. The CDR3 runs 12 residues. CDR1 is SQVTM and CDR2 is ANQGSEA in the germline V gene. Trimming took off 3 bases at V and 4 bases at J, with 9 bases between the two ends. The CDR3 region is CSVDSSSTEAFF. The CDR3 coding sequence is TGCAGCGTTGACTCCTCGAGCACTGAAGCTTTCTTT.

This clonotype was picked up a small number of times. This sequence joins TRBV29-1 and TRBJ2-1; 7 bases align to TRBD2. Germline-derived CDR1 and CDR2 are SQVTM and ANQGSEA. Trimming removed 6 bases from V and 6 bases from J; junction bases left unmatched: 8. This CDR3 spans 13 amino acids. The CDR3 DNA follows: TGCAGCGTCAGCAAGCCGGGGGGCAATGAGCAGTTCTTC. Translating it yields CSVSKPGGNEQFF.

This clonotype was detected a few times. DNA for the CDR3: TGTGCCAGCAGTTCAGAGGGGACTAGCGGATCCCAGGTGCAGTACTTC. This encodes CASSSEGTSGSQVQYF. The gene calls are TRBV7-2 and TRBJ2-7; 11 positions match TRBD2. CDR1 and CDR2 from the germline V gene are SGHTA and FQGNSA. This CDR3 is 16 amino acids long. The V segment lost 6 bases and the J segment 9 bases; nucleotides outside the gene matches: 16. The full variable domain, its missing parts supplied by reference TRBV7-2 and TRBJ2-7, is GAGVSQSPSNKVTEKGKDVELRCDPISGHTALYWYRQSLGQGLEFLIYFQGNSAPDKSGLPSDRFSAERTGGSVSTLTIQRTQQEDSAVYLCASSSEGTSGSQVQYFGPGTRLTVT.

This clonotype was counted a few times. The rearrangement joins TRBV6-6 to TRBJ1-1; maybe TRBD1 (5 bases). The CDR3 loop spans 13 amino acids. The germline V and J ends were trimmed by 6 bases and 2 bases, with 10 bases remaining between them. CDR1 and CDR2 (germline): MNHNY, SVGAGI (reference sequence). In DNA, the CDR3 is TGTGCCAGCAGATGGGGGGGTAACACTGAAGCTTTCTTT. It codes for CASRWGGNTEAFF.

The rearrangement links TRBV29-1 to TRBJ2-7; D is ambiguous. CDR3 length equals 12 residues. Trimming cost V 4 bases and J 3 bases, with 10 bases left between them. From germline, CDR1 is SQVTM and CDR2 ANQGSEA. CDR3 region: CSVAQSGYEQYF. DNA for the CDR3: TGCAGCGTTGCGCAGTCGGGCTACGAGCAGTACTTC.

The chain joins TRBV24-1 to TRBJ2-3, with D possibly TRBD1 on 6 matching bases. The CDR3 totals 16 residues. Deletions cut 9 bases from V and 1 base from J, with 19 bases between. In germline, CDR1 is KGHDR, CDR2 SFDVKD. As DNA, the CDR3 is TGTGCCACCCAAGGAGCCCTCAGGGGTGGCACAGATACGCAGTATTTT. Translating it yields CATQGALRGGTDTQYF.

V gene TRBV24-1 combines with J gene TRBJ2-3; 9 nucleotides match TRBD1. The CDR3 length is 15 residues. Germline-derived CDR1 and CDR2 are KGHDR and SFDVKD. J was trimmed by 8 bases and V by 5 bases; bases with no gene match: 10. The CDR3 DNA reads TGTGCCACCAGTGGTGTCGGACAGGGGATCGGTACGCAGTATTTT. Encoded protein: CATSGVGQGIGTQYF.

This clonotype was seen repeatedly, ten times or more. This chain joins TRBV6-1 and TRBJ1-1; TRBD1 aligns across 7 bases. V shed 2 bases and J 1 base; nucleotides not matched to a gene: 4. CDR3 size: 15 residues. Germline assignment: CDR1 MNHNS and CDR2 SASEGT. CDR3 in DNA: TGTGCCAGCAGTGAAAAAGGGGACAGGAACACTGAAGCTTTCTTT. It encodes CASSEKGDRNTEAFF.

The J gene is TRBJ2-1, the V gene TRBV7-2, with D possibly matching TRBD1 (5 bases). The CDR3 sequence is 16 residues long. Per germline, CDR1 SGHTA and CDR2 FQGNSA. Trimming stripped 4 bases from V and 0 bases from J, with 13 bases between. The CDR3 reads CASSSQALSSYNEQFF. The CDR3 nucleotides read TGTGCCAGCAGCTCACAGGCGCTCAGCTCCTACAATGAGCAGTTCTTC.

This clonotype was detected only a few times. The chain links TRBV5-1 to TRBJ2-2, with D tentatively TRBD1 (6 bases). V lost 1 base and J 3 bases, leaving 10 bases between the germline ends. The length of the CDR3 is 15 residues. Germline V lookup: CDR1 SGHRS, CDR2 YFSETQ. CDR3 loop: CASSLTGLDTGELFF. Here the CDR3 DNA reads TGCGCCAGCAGCTTGACAGGGTTGGACACCGGGGAGCTGTTTTTT.